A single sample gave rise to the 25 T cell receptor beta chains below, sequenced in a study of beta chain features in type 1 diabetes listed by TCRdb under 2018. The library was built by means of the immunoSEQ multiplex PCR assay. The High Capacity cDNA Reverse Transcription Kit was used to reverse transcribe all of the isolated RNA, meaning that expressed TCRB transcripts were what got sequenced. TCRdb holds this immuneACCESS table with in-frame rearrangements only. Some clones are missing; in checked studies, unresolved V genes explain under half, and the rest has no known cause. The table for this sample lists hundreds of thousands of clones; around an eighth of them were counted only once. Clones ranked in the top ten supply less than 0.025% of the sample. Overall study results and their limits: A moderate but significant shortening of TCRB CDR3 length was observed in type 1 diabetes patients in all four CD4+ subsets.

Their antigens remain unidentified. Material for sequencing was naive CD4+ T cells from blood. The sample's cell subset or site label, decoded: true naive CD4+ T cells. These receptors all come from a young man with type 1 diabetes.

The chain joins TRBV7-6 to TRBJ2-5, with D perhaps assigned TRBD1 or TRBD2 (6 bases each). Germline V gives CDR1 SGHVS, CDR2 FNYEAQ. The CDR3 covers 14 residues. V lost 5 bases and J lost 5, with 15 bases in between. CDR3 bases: TGTGCCAGCAGCCAACAGGGAGGAGCGGAGACCCAGTACTTC. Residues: CASSQQGGAETQYF. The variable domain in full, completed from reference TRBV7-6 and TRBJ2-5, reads GAGVSQSPRYKVTKRGQDVALRCDPISGHVSLYWYRQALGQGPEFLTYFNYEAQQDKSGLPNDRFSAERPEGSISTLTIQRTEQRDSAMYRCASSQQGGAETQYFGPGTRLLVL.

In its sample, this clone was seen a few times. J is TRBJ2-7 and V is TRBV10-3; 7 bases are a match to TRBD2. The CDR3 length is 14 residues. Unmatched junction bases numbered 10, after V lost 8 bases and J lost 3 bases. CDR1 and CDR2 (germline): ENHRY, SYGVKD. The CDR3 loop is CAIGRAPGLYEQYF. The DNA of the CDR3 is TGTGCCATCGGGAGGGCCCCCGGCCTCTACGAGCAGTACTTC.

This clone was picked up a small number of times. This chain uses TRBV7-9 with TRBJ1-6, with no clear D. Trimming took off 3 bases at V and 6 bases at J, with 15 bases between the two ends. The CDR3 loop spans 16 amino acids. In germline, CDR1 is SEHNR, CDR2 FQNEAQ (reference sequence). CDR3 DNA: TGTGCCAGCAGCTTCCCGCCCGAAGGTGGTAATTCACCCCTCCACTTT. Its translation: CASSFPPEGGNSPLHF.

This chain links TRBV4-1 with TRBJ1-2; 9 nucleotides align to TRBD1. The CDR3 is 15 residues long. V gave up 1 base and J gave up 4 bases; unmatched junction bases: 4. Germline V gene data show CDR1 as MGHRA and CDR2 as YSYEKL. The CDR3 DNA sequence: TGCGCCAGCAGCCAAGTGGGACAGGGCCCCTATGGCTACACCTTC. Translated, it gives CASSQVGQGPYGYTF.

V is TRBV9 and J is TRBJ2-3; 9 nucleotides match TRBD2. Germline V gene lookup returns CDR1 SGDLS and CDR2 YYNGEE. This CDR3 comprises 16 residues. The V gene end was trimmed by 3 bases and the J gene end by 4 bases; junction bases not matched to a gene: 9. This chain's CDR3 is CASSGWEGLAPDTQYF. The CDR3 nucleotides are TGTGCCAGCAGCGGTTGGGAGGGACTAGCCCCAGATACGCAGTATTTT.

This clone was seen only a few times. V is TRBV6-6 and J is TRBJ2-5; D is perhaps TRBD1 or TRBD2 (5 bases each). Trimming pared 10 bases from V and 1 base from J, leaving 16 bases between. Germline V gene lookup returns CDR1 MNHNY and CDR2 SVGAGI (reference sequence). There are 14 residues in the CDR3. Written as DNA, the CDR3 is TGTGCCATCAGGGCAGCAGGGAGCCAAGAGACCCAGTACTTC. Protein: CAIRAAGSQETQYF.

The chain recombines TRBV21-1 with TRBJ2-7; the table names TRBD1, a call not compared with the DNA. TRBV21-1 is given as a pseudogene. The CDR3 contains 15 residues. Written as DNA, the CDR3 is TGTGCCAGCGTCGACAGGGCGGTCCACTCCTACGAGCAGTACTTC. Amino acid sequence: CASVDRAVHSYEQYF.

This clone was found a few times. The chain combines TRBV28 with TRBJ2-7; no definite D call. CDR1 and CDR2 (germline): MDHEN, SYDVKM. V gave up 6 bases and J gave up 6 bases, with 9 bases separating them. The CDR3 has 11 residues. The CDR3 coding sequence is TGTGCCAGCAGCAGTATAGGCGAGCAGTACTTC. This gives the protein CASSSIGEQYF.

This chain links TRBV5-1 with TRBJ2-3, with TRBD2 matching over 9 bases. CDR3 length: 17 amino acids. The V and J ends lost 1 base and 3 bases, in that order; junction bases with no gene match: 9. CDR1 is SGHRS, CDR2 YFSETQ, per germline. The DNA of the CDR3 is TGCGCCAGCAGCTTGTCGGCTAGCGGGGATAAGACAGATACGCAGTATTTT. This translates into CASSLSASGDKTDTQYF.

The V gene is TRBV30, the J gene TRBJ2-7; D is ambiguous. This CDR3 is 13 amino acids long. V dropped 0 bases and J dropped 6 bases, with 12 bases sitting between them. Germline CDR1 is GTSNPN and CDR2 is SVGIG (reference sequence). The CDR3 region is CAWSVGVFVEQYF. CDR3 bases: TGTGCCTGGAGTGTTGGGGTTTTCGTCGAGCAGTACTTC.

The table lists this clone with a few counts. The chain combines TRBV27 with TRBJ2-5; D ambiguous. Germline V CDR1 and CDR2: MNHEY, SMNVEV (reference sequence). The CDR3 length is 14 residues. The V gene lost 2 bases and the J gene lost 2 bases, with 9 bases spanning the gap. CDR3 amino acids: CASSLRHTQETQYF. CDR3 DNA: TGTGCCAGCAGTTTACGTCACACACAAGAGACCCAGTACTTC.

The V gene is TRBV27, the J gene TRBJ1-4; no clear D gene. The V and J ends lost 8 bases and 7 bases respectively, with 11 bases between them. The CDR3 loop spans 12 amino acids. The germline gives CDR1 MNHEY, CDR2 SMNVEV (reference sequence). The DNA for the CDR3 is TGTGCCAGCGCCAATGGGCCTGAAAAACTGTTTTTT. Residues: CASANGPEKLFF.

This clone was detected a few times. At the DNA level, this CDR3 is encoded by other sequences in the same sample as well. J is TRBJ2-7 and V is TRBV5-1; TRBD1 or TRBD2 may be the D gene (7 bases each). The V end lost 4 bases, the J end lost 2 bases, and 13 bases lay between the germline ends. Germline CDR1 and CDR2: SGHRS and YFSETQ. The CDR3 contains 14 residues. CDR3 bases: TGCGCCAGCAGCCTGGGAGGGACAGCCTACGAGCAGTACTTC. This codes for CASSLGGTAYEQYF.

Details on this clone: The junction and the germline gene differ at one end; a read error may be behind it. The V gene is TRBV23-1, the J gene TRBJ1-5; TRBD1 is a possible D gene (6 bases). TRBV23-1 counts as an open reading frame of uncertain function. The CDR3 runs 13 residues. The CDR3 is CASRQGSSQPQHF. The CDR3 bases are TGCGCCAGCCGTCAGGGGAGCAGCCAGCCCCAGCATTTT.

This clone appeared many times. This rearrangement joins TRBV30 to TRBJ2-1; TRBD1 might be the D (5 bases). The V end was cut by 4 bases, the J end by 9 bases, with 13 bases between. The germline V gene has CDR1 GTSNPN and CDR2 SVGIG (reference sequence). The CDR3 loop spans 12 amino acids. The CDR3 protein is CAWTTGPVEQFF. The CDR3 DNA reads TGTGCCTGGACTACAGGTCCGGTTGAGCAGTTCTTC.

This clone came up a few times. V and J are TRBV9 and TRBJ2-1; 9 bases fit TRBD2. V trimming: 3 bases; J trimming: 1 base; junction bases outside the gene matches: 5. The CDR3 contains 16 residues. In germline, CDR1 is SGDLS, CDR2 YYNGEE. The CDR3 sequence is CASSDALAGSYNEQFF. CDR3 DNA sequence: TGTGCCAGCAGCGACGCACTAGCGGGTTCCTACAATGAGCAGTTCTTC.

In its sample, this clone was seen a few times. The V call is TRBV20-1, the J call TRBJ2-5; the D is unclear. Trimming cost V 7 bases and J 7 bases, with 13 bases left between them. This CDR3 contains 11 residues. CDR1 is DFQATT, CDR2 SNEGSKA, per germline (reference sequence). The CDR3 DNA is TGCAGTGTGCAGAGTCCGGGGACCCAGTACTTC. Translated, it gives CSVQSPGTQYF.

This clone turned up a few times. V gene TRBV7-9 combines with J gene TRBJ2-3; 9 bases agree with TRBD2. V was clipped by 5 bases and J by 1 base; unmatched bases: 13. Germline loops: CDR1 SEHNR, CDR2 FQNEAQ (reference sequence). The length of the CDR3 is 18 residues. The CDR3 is CASSPTSGLPLGTDTQYF. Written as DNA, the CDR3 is TGTGCCAGCAGCCCGACTAGCGGCCTGCCTCTTGGCACAGATACGCAGTATTTT. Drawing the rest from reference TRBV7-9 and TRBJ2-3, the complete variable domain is DTGVSQNPRHKITKRGQNVTFRCDPISEHNRLYWYRQTLGQGPEFLTYFQNEAQLEKSRLLSDRFSAERPKGSFSTLEIQRTEQGDSAMYLCASSPTSGLPLGTDTQYFGPGTRLTVL.

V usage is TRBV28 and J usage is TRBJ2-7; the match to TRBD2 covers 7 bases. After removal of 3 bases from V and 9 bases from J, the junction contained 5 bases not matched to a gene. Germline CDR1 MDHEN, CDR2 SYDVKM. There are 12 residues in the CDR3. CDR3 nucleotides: TGTGCCAGCAGTTTCGGGGGAGGGGTGCAGTACTTC. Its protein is CASSFGGGVQYF.

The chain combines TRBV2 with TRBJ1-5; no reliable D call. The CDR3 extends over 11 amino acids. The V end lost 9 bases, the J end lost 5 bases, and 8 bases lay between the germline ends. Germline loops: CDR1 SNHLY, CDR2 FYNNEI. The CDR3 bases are TGTGCCAGTGGACCCGATCAGCCCCAGCATTTT. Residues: CASGPDQPQHF. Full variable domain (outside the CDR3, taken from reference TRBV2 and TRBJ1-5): EPEVTQTPSHQVTQMGQEVILRCVPISNHLYFYWYRQILGQKVEFLVSFYNNEISEKSEIFDDQFSVERPDGSNFTLKIRSTKLEDSAMYFCASGPDQPQHFGDGTRLSIL.

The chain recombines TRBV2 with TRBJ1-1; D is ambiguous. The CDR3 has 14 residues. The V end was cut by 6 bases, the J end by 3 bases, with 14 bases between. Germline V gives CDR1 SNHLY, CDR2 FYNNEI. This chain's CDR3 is CASRTLEVDTEAFF. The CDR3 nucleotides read TGTGCCAGCAGGACCCTGGAAGTTGACACTGAAGCTTTCTTT.

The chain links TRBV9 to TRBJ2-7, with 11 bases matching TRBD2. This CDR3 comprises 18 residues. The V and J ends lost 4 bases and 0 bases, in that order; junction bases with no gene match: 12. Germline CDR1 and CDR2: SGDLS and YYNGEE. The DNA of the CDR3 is TGTGCCAGCAGCCCCGGGGCTAGCGGGGGGTTCAGCTCCTACGAGCAGTACTTC. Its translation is CASSPGASGGFSSYEQYF.

As DNA, the CDR3 is TGTGCCAGCAGCCCCCCCTGGCAGCCCTATGGCTACACCTTC. It is translated as CASSPPWQPYGYTF. The rearrangement joins TRBV7-2 to TRBJ1-2; no firm D call. The germline V gene has CDR1 SGHTA and CDR2 FQGNSA. Trimming removed 5 bases from V and 4 bases from J, with 14 bases in between. The CDR3 runs to 14 residues.

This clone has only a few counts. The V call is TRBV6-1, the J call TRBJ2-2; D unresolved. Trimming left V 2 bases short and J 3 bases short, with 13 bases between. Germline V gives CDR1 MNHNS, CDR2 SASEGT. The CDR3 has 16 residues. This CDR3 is CASSEIPPPDTGELFF. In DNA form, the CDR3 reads TGTGCCAGCAGTGAAATCCCCCCCCCGGACACCGGGGAGCTGTTTTTT.

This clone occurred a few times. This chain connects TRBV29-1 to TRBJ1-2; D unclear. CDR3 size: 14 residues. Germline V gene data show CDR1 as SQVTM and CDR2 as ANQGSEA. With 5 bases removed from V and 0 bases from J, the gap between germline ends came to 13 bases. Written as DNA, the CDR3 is TGCAGCGTTAAGCCCAGGTTAGCTAACTATGGCTACACCTTC. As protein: CSVKPRLANYGYTF.